These T cell receptor beta chains were read from a single sample in a study of PD-1 blockade in classical Hodgkin lymphoma. TCRdb keeps only in-frame clones here, not all; method: immunoSEQ multiplex PCR. Of roughly 20,000 clones in the sample, roughly 84% were seen once. The sample here was CD8+ T cells from blood, taken before the fourth cycle of nivolumab. These receptor sequences come from a human donor with classical Hodgkin lymphoma. CDR3s include the opening cysteine and the closing phenylalanine or tryptophan. The D gene is left open where the match is weak. Clone size appears in some rows only: once, few, many, or a class for an expanded clone.

v_call	j_call	d_call	cdr3_length	clone_size	cdr3_nt	cdr3_aa
TRBV9	TRBJ1-5	TRBD1	14	NA	TGTGCCAGCAGCCTTCAGGGGGCGGGTCAGCCCCAGCATTTT	CASSLQGAGQPQHF
TRBV27	TRBJ2-2	NA	11	NA	TGTGCCAGCAGTTCTCCCGGGGAGCTGTTTTTT	CASSSPGELFF
TRBV5-6	TRBJ1-5	NA	14	NA	TGTGCCAGCAGCTTTAAACACAGCAATCAGCCCCAGCATTTT	CASSFKHSNQPQHF
TRBV19	TRBJ2-1	TRBD2	16	NA	TGTGCCAGTAGCCCGAGTAGCGGGGGGTCCTACAATGAGCAGTTCTTC	CASSPSSGGSYNEQFF
TRBV7-9	TRBJ2-7	TRBD2	14	NA	TGTGCCAGCACCCCGGGACTAGCCGCCTACGAGCAGTACTTC	CASTPGLAAYEQYF
TRBV4-3	TRBJ2-1	TRBD2	18	NA	TGCGCCAGCAGCCAAGACCCCGCGACTAGCGGGGGGGCCAATGAGCAGTTCTTC	CASSQDPATSGGANEQFF
TRBV30	TRBJ2-7	NA	12	NA	TGTGCCTGGAGTGATACCGGGACACATGTGGACTTC	CAWSDTGTHVDF
TRBV7-8	TRBJ1-3	NA	14	few	TGTGCCAGCAGCTTACAGACCACTGGAAACACCATATATTTT	CASSLQTTGNTIYF
TRBV5-1	TRBJ2-3	NA	16	NA	TGCGCCAGCAGCTTGGGGGTCGGCCACACCACAGATACGCAGTATTTT	CASSLGVGHTTDTQYF
TRBV11-2	TRBJ1-5	NA	13	NA	TGTGCCAGCAGCTTAGGGGGGAGTCAGCCCCAGCATTTT	CASSLGGSQPQHF
TRBV19	TRBJ1-1	TRBD1	16	NA	TGTGCCAGTAGTATACGACAGGGACTCATGAACACTGAAGCTTTCTTT	CASSIRQGLMNTEAFF
TRBV11-2	TRBJ2-5	TRBD2	18	NA	TGTGCCAGCAGCGTAGGGACTAGCGGGGGGCGATTCCAAGAGACCCAGTACTTC	CASSVGTSGGRFQETQYF
TRBV20-1	TRBJ1-4	NA	11	once	TGCAGTGCTAGAGCCCCTGAAAAACTGTTTTTT	CSARAPEKLFF
TRBV5-6	TRBJ2-7	TRBD1	15	NA	TGTGCCAGCAGCCCGGACAGGGGACCTTTTTACGAGCAGTACTTC	CASSPDRGPFYEQYF
TRBV5-1	TRBJ2-7	NA	14	NA	TGCGCCAGCAGCTTGACAGGGAGAACCTACGAGCAGTACTTC	CASSLTGRTYEQYF
TRBV7-9	TRBJ2-3	TRBD2	15	NA	TGTGCCAGCAGCTCTAGCGGGGGGATCACAGATACGCAGTATTTT	CASSSSGGITDTQYF
TRBV9	TRBJ1-1	NA	13	NA	TGTGCCAGCAGCTCCTACAGCGGGAGTGAAGCTTTCTTT	CASSSYSGSEAFF
TRBV27	TRBJ2-7	TRBD2	15	NA	TGTGCCAGCAGTTATAGCGGGGGGATCTCCTACGAGCAGTACTTC	CASSYSGGISYEQYF
TRBV11-1	TRBJ1-1	NA	16	NA	TGTGCCAGCAGCTTAAACCTACAGGACGGGAACACTGAAGCTTTCTTT	CASSLNLQDGNTEAFF
TRBV7-9	TRBJ1-2	NA	15	NA	TGTGCCAGCAGCTCCTCCGAGACGGCTAACTATGGCTACACCTTC	CASSSSETANYGYTF
TRBV9	TRBJ1-5	NA	13	NA	TGTGCCAGCAGCGTAGGGGTGGAACAGCCCCAGCATTTT	CASSVGVEQPQHF
TRBV5-3	TRBJ1-1	NA	15	NA	TGTGCCAGAAGATCGCTGGAACGGGCCGGCACTGAAGCTTTCTTT	CARRSLERAGTEAFF
TRBV5-5	TRBJ1-5	NA	14	NA	TGTGCCAGCAGCTTGTGGGACTCCAATCAGCCCCAGCATTTT	CASSLWDSNQPQHF
TRBV11-2	TRBJ2-7	NA	14	NA	TGTGCCAGCAGCTCTGACATATTACCCTACGAGCAGTACTTC	CASSSDILPYEQYF
TRBV9	TRBJ1-6	TRBD1	14	NA	TGTGCCAGCAGCGTAGGGTTAGGGGGCTCACCCCTCCACTTT	CASSVGLGGSPLHF
TRBV5-6	TRBJ1-1	NA	13	once	TGTGCCAGCAGCTTGGATTTGAACACTGAAGCTTTCTTT	CASSLDLNTEAFF
TRBV30	TRBJ2-7	TRBD2	14	NA	TGTGCCTGGAGTCAACCGGGGGGGGATTACGAGCAGTACTTC	CAWSQPGGDYEQYF
TRBV11-2	TRBJ2-7	NA	16	NA	TGTGCCAGCAGCTTAGATGGCCAGGGGGAGGCCTACGAGCAGTACTTC	CASSLDGQGEAYEQYF
TRBV9	TRBJ2-7	NA	14	NA	TGTGCCAGCAGCGTAGGGGACAAAAACTACGAGCAGTACTTC	CASSVGDKNYEQYF
TRBV5-6	TRBJ1-2	NA	14	NA	TGTGCCAGCAGCTTGGGCAAGGGACTAGGTGGCTACACCTTC	CASSLGKGLGGYTF
TRBV29-1	TRBJ2-7	NA	11	NA	TGCAGCGTTCAAGATGGTTACGAGCAGTACTTC	CSVQDGYEQYF
TRBV30	TRBJ1-2	NA	14	NA	TGTGCCTGGAGTGGGGACTGGGGGACCTATGGCTACACCTTC	CAWSGDWGTYGYTF
TRBV6-5	TRBJ1-1	NA	13	NA	TGTGCCAGCAGTTTGGTTAGGCGGGACGAAGCTTTCTTT	CASSLVRRDEAFF
TRBV10-1	TRBJ1-5	NA	13	few	TGCGCCAGCAGTGGACACCCCGATCAGCCCCAGCATTTT	CASSGHPDQPQHF
TRBV6-6	TRBJ2-3	TRBD2	15	once	TGTGCCAGCAGCGTAGCGGGGTGGGTCGCAGATACGCAGTATTTT	CASSVAGWVADTQYF